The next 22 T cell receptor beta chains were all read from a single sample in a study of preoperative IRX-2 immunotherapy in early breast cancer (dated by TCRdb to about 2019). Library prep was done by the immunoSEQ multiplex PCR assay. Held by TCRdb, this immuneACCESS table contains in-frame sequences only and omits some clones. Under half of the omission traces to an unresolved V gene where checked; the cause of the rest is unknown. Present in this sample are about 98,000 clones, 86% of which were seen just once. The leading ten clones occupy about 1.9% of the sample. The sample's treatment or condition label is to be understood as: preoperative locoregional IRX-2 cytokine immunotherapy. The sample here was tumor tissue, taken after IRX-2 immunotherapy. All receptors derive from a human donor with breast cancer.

The CDR3 nucleotides are TGCGCCAGCAGCCCCATCTCTGGGAGTCGTGGCTACAATGAGCAGTTCTTC. The encoded protein is CASSPISGSRGYNEQFF. V is TRBV23-1 and J is TRBJ2-1, with D possibly matching TRBD2 (5 bases). TRBV23-1 is an ORF, and what it does is uncertain. V was clipped by 6 bases and J by 3 bases, with 21 bases between them. This CDR3 contains 17 residues.

This CDR3 is CASEPEHSPLHF. The CDR3 region has the DNA TGTGCCAGCGAGCCAGAACATTCACCCCTCCACTTT. The chain has TRBV6-8 and TRBJ1-6; D not resolved. Germline V CDR1 and CDR2: MNHGY, SAAAGT. V dropped 8 bases and J dropped 8 bases, with 10 bases sitting between them. The CDR3 is 12 amino acids.

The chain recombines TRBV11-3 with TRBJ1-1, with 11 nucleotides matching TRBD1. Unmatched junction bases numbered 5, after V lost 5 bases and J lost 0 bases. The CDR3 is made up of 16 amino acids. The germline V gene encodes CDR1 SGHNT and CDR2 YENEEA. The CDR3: CASSPPGQGVNTEAFF. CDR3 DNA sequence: TGTGCCAGCAGCCCCCCGGGACAGGGGGTGAACACTGAAGCTTTCTTT.

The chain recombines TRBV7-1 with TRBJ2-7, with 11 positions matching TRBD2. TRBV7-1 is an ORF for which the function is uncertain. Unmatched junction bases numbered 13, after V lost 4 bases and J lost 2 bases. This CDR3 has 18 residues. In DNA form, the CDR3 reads TGTGCCAGCAGCTTAGATCCCCTAGCGGGAGGCCCTACCTACGAGCAGTACTTC. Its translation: CASSLDPLAGGPTYEQYF.

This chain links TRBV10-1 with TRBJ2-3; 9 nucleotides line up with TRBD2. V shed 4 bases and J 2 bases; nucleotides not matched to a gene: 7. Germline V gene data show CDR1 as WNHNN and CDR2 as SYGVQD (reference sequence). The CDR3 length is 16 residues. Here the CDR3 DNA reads TGCGCCAGCAGTGGGTGGGCTAGCGGGGACACAGATACGCAGTATTTT. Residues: CASSGWASGDTDTQYF.

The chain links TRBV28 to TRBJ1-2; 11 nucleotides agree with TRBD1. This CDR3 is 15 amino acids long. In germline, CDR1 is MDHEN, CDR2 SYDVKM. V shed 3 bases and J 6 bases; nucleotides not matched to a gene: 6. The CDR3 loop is CASSFSGQGDHGYTF. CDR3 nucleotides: TGTGCCAGCAGTTTCTCGGGACAGGGGGATCATGGCTACACCTTC.

CDR3 sequence: CAWSRGGRAYGYTF. The CDR3 bases are TGTGCCTGGAGTAGAGGTGGAAGGGCGTATGGCTACACCTTC. The chain couples TRBV30 to TRBJ1-2; D not certain. The CDR3 contains 14 residues. Germline-derived CDR1 and CDR2 are GTSNPN and SVGIG (reference sequence). V lost 2 bases to trimming and J lost 5 bases, with 15 bases between them.

The CDR3 nucleotides are TGTGCCAGCAACCTCCTGGACAGGGGCGGGAACACTGAAGCTTTCTTT. The encoded protein is CASNLLDRGGNTEAFF. This rearrangement joins TRBV28 to TRBJ1-1, with 9 nucleotides matching TRBD1. This CDR3 contains 16 residues. Germline V lookup: CDR1 MDHEN, CDR2 SYDVKM. V lost 7 bases and J lost 1; bases outside the gene matches: 10.

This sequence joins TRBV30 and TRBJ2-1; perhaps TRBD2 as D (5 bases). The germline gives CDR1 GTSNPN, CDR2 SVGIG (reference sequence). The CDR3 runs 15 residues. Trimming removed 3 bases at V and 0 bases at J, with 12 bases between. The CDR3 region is CAWRVPGSSYNEQFF. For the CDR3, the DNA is TGTGCCTGGAGAGTACCGGGAAGCTCCTACAATGAGCAGTTCTTC.

This CDR3 is CASSIPSWHQPQHF. The CDR3 DNA follows: TGTGCCAGTAGTATACCCAGTTGGCATCAGCCCCAGCATTTT. This chain uses TRBV19 with TRBJ1-5; D gene ambiguous. The CDR3 is 14 residues long. CDR1 and CDR2 from the germline V gene are LNHDA and SQIVND (reference sequence). V was cut by 2 bases and J by 5 bases, with 10 bases left in between.

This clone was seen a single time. DNA for the CDR3: TGTGCCAGCAGTATCCTAACTTCAGCCTTGGAGGCTTTCTTT. This sequence encodes CASSILTSALEAFF. This chain joins TRBV28 and TRBJ1-1, with D hard to call. V lost 5 bases to trimming and J lost 11 bases, with 21 bases between them. The CDR3 has 14 amino acids. Germline V gives CDR1 MDHEN, CDR2 SYDVKM. The complete variable domain, with remaining parts taken from reference TRBV28 and TRBJ1-1, reads DVKVTQSSRYLVKRTGEKVFLECVQDMDHENMFWYRQDPGLGLRLIYFSYDVKMKEKGDIPEGYSVSREKKERFSLILESASTNQTSMYLCASSILTSALEAFFGQGTRLTVV.

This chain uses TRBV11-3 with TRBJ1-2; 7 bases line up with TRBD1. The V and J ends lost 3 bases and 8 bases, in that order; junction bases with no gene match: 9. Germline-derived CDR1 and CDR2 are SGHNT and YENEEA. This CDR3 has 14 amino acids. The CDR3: CASSLGRQGGGYTF. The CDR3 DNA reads TGTGCCAGCAGCTTGGGACGACAGGGCGGCGGCTACACCTTC. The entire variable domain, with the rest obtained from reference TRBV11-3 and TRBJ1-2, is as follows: EAGVVQSPRYKIIEKKQPVAFWCNPISGHNTLYWYLQNLGQGPELLIRYENEEAVDDSQLPKDRFSAERLKGVDSTLKIQPAELGDSAVYLCASSLGRQGGGYTFGSGTRLTVV.

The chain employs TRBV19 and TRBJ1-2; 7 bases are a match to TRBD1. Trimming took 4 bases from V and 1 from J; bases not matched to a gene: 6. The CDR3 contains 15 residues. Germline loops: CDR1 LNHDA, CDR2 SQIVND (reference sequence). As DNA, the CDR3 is TGTGCCAGTAGTACCGGACAGGTCTTTAACTATGGCTACACCTTC. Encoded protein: CASSTGQVFNYGYTF. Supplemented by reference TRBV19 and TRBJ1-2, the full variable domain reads DGGITQSPKYLFRKEGQNVTLSCEQNLNHDAMYWYRQDPGQGLRLIYYSQIVNDFQKGDIAEGYSVSREKKESFPLTVTSAQKNPTAFYLCASSTGQVFNYGYTFGSGTRLTVV.

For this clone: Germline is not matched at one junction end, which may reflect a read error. This chain's CDR3 is CASSLTGSSNEQYF. CDR3 DNA sequence: TGTGCCAGCAGCTTAACAGGGAGCTCCAACGAGCAGTACTTC. The chain links TRBV7-1 to TRBJ2-7; the D gene is possibly TRBD1 (6 bases). TRBV7-1 is placed among ORFs of uncertain function. The CDR3 runs 14 residues.

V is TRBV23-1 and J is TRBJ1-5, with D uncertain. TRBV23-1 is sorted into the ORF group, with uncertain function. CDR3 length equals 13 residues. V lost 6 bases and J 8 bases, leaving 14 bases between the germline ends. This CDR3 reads CASSLERGEPQHF. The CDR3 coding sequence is TGCGCCAGCAGCCTTGAGCGGGGAGAGCCCCAGCATTTT.

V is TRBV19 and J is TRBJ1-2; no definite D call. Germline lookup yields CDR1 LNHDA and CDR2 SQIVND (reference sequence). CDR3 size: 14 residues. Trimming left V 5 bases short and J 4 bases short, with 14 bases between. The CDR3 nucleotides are TGTGCCAGTAGTGTTGTGACATCTTCCTATGGCTACACCTTC. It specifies CASSVVTSSYGYTF.

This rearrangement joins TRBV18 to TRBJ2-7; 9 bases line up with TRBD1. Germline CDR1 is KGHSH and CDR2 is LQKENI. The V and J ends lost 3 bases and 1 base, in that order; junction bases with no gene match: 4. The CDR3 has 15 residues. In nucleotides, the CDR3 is TGTGCCAGCTCACCTCTAGGGACAGGGTCCTACGAGCAGTACTTC. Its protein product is CASSPLGTGSYEQYF.

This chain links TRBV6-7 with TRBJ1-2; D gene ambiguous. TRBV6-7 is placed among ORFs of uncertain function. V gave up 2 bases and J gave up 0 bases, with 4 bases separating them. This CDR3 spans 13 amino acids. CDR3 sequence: CASSYTANYGYTF. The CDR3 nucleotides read TGTGCCAGCAGTTACACAGCTAACTATGGCTACACCTTC.

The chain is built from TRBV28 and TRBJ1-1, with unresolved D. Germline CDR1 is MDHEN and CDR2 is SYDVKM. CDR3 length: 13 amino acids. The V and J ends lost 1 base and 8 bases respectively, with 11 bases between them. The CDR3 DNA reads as TGTGCCAGCAGTTTATATGAGGGATCCGAAGCTTTCTTT. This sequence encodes CASSLYEGSEAFF. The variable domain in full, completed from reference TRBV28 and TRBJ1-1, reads DVKVTQSSRYLVKRTGEKVFLECVQDMDHENMFWYRQDPGLGLRLIYFSYDVKMKEKGDIPEGYSVSREKKERFSLILESASTNQTSMYLCASSLYEGSEAFFGQGTRLTVV.

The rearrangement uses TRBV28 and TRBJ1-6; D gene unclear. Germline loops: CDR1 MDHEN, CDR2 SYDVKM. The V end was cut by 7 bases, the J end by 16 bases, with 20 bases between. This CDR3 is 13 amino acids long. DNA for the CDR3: TGTGCCAGCACCCCTGGAAGGGCCTCGGGTCTCCACTTT. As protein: CASTPGRASGLHF.

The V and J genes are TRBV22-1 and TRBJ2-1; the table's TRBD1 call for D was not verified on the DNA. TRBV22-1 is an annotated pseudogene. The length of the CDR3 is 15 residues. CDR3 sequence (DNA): TGTGCCAGCACTGGAGGGACAGGGCCTTACAATGAGCAGTTCTTC. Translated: CASTGGTGPYNEQFF.

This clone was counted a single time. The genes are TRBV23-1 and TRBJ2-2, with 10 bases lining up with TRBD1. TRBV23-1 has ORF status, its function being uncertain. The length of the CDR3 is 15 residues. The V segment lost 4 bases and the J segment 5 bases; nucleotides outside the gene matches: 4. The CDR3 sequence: CASSRRQGATGELFF. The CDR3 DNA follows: TGCGCCAGCAGTCGACGACAGGGGGCGACCGGGGAGCTGTTTTTT.